This T cell receptor beta chain came from a study of T cell responses to AZD1222 COVID-19 vaccine. The CDR3 is 13 amino acids. Trimming pared 6 bases from V and 7 bases from J, leaving 17 bases between. Germline CDR1 is SGHNT and CDR2 is YYREEE (reference sequence). TCRdb's table, derived via immunoSEQ multiplex PCR, lists solely in-frame clones and lacks some. The sample records around 50,000 clones, around 84% being singletons. This receptor was taken from an adult in good health. This chain connects TRBV5-4 to TRBJ2-7; D call uncertain. The source was peripheral blood, collected on day 0 of AZD1222 vaccination. The CDR3 bases are TGTGCCAGCACATTGACTCCCTCGACTGAGCAGTACTTC. Translating it yields CASTLTPSTEQYF.